One T cell receptor (beta chain) is described in this entry. Antigen unknown. This sample is part of a study of cytomegalovirus exposure and HLA in healthy donors. Study overall: Out of approximately 400 genotyped donors, around 80% belonged to the Caucasian-associated ancestry cluster.

Per germline, CDR1 MNHEY and CDR2 SVGAGI. V lost 0 bases to trimming and J lost 11 bases, with 16 bases between them. This CDR3 contains 14 residues. Points from the study as a whole: Researchers catalogued under 200 TCR beta chains as cytomegalovirus-associated.

Vbeta (60) and Jbeta (13) primers were used in the PCR. Per the authors' pipeline: An analysis that came later counted 60 million to 80 million unique TCR beta chains, 10 million to 12 million shared. Profiling relied on immunoSEQ multiplex PCR, and the TCRdb table lists in-frame clones only, not all of them. Clone size and V and J calls were adopted from that table, with D and trimming inferred from the DNA. The repertoire consists of around 210,000 clones, with approximately 78% occurring once and the leading ten covering about 0.47%. Nominally healthy donors were sampled, though unrecorded immune exposures were likely.

The material sequenced was PBMCs. V gene TRBV6-5 combines with J gene TRBJ1-1; D is unresolved. The clonotype originates from a boy between 10 and 17 years old in good health and CMV-seronegative. CDR3 in DNA: TGTGCCAGCAGTTACTCGGGTGACGACCTCGGGGCTTTCTTT. The encoded protein is CASSYSGDDLGAFF.